Listed here is a single TCR beta chain. The count of this clone is one. Its antigen is not yet known. No much larger clone exists at a distance of one base, and base qualities are not known. TCRbeta CDR3 regions were amplified from genomic DNA using the immunoSEQ Assay, a bias-controlled multiplex PCR. Processing in the source paper ran as follows. The number of nucleated cells in each sample was estimated by amplification of reference gene primers within the assay. To quantify the absolute abundance of each unique TCRbeta CDR3 rearrangement, sequence reads were collapsed and filtered. For each sample, productive Simpson clonality was calculated by taking the square root of Simpson's diversity index across productive rearrangements. Entries here come from immuneACCESS through TCRdb and include only in-frame sequences with V and J called. Some clones fail to appear in such tables; in the studies checked, an unresolved V gene covers under half of the shortfall, and the cause of the remainder is unknown. The V and J calls and the clone size are those of that table, but D and trimming were determined from the DNA. In all, the sample holds roughly 280,000 clones, and approximately 90% of those were seen once. Of the sample, less than 2.5% is held by the ten largest clones.

The data stem from a study of blood T cell repertoires in COVID-19 (dated by TCRdb to about 2020). For the wider study: Samples covering the acute and convalescent phases of COVID-19 were provided by collaborators in the United States, Italy and Spain. The material from the prospective study consisted of cDNA or gDNA derived from T cells, B-cell-depleted T cells, or PBMCs. Subjects who had been exposed to COVID-19, were actively infected with it, or had recovered from it provided the deeply sampled blood TCRbeta repertoires that made up the dataset. The repertoires were released in a freely available public database meant as a resource for research on the immune response to SARS-CoV-2. Samples were obtained from the ongoing ImmuneRACE study (first 160 participants) and from 1,254 subjects provided by 6 global collaborators. Sample metadata almost always included a de-identified subject ID, COVID-19 status, age in years and sex. Where available, HLA class I and class II types were obtained from metadata supplied by the sample provider rather than from assay-based typing. Here is what the overall study found, with its caveats: The amount of clinical and demographic metadata varied by source and participant and was provided uncurated.

Enrolling through a virtual design, the prospective study's participants ranged in age from roughly 18 to 90 years and lived across about two dozen United States geographic areas. Cohort assignment in the prospective study relied on participant-reported clinical history from a screening survey and a study questionnaire. ImmuneRACE Cohort 3 recovered participants were defined by two consecutive negative NP/OP PCR tests, healthcare professional clearance, or symptom resolution. Each participant in the prospective study had whole blood, serum and a nasopharyngeal or oropharyngeal swab collected by mobile phlebotomists. Over a 2-month period, participants in the prospective study had the option of providing additional blood draws and questionnaires. Before DNA extraction, blood samples from the prospective study were shipped at room temperature or frozen. From a lookup of the germline V gene, CDR1 and CDR2 are SGHTS and YDEGEE. V gives up 4 bases and J gives up 8 bases, and the segment between their germline ends measures 20 bases. The CDR3 numbers 15 residues from cysteine through phenylalanine. The entry retains the CDR3 DNA only, 45 bases that are in frame from base 1.

The sequence came from a woman younger than 35 who had recovered from COVID-19. Sequencing was carried out using PBMCs or T cells enriched from blood (not recorded which). Rearrangement joined TRBV5-8 to TRBJ2-3, and possibly TRBD1, on 6 matching bases. This receptor has the CDR3 CASSPRDIRRPTQYF. The DNA is TGTGCCAGCAGCCCCCGGGACATAAGACGTCCTACGCAGTATTTT.